Below, 32 T cell receptor beta chains from the same sample are listed, as sequenced in a study of blood T cell repertoires in COVID-19. Some clones are missing from TCRdb's copy, which holds only in-frame ones; the method was immunoSEQ multiplex PCR. This sample yields a few hundred thousand clones, of which roughly 90% are seen a single time; 1.5% to 2% belongs to the top ten. Sequenced input: peripheral blood. The receptors here all came from a man between 35 and 55 years old with active or convalescent COVID-19.

As regards this clone: In the same sample, other DNA sequences code for this CDR3. This sequence joins TRBV7-9 and TRBJ1-1; unclear D gene. This CDR3 region has 12 residues. Trimming pared 6 bases from V and 4 bases from J, leaving 9 bases between. Germline V gives CDR1 SEHNR, CDR2 FQNEAQ (reference sequence). The CDR3 DNA follows: TGTGCCAGCAGTAGCGGAGGCACTGAAGCTTTCTTT. Protein: CASSSGGTEAFF.

This chain uses TRBV5-4 with TRBJ2-3; maybe TRBD2 (5 bases). Trimming took off 0 bases at V and 4 bases at J, with 12 bases between the two ends. Germline CDR1 is SGHNT and CDR2 is YYREEE (reference sequence). This CDR3 has 15 amino acids. Here the CDR3 reads CASSLDGKVADTQYF. CDR3 coding DNA: TGTGCCAGCAGCTTGGACGGGAAGGTGGCAGATACGCAGTATTTT.

This rearrangement joins TRBV5-1 to TRBJ2-1, with 10 bases aligning to TRBD2. The CDR3 runs to 15 residues. The junction had 9 bases not matched to a gene; V was cut back by 5 bases and J by 7 bases. The V gene's germline CDR1 is SGHRS and CDR2 YFSETQ. The CDR3 nucleotides read TGCGCCAGCAGAACCGGACTAGCGGTGGCAAATGAGCAGTTCTTC. Its protein product is CASRTGLAVANEQFF.

The rearrangement uses TRBV27 and TRBJ1-3; no definite D call. This CDR3 has 14 amino acids. The V gene's germline CDR1 is MNHEY and CDR2 SMNVEV (reference sequence). Deletions cut 3 bases from V and 2 bases from J, with 8 bases between. The DNA for the CDR3 is TGTGCCAGCAGTTTGGGCAAACCTGGAAACACCATATATTTT. Translating gives CASSLGKPGNTIYF.

This chain connects TRBV5-4 to TRBJ2-7; D gene uncertain. Germline V gene lookup returns CDR1 SGHNT and CDR2 YYREEE (reference sequence). The CDR3 runs to 13 residues. With 4 bases removed from V and 3 bases from J, the gap between germline ends came to 11 bases. The CDR3: CASSQINSYEQYF. CDR3 nucleotide sequence: TGTGCCAGCAGCCAGATTAACAGCTACGAGCAGTACTTC. Based on the CDR3 plus reference TRBV5-4 and TRBJ2-7, the full variable domain is ETGVTQSPTHLIKTRGQQVTLRCSSQSGHNTVSWYQQALGQGPQFIFQYYREEENGRGNFPPRFSGLQFPNYSSELNVNALELDDSALYLCASSQINSYEQYFGPGTRLTVT.

The V call is TRBV10-3, the J call TRBJ1-1; possible D gene TRBD1, 5 bases. V lost 1 base and J lost 1, with 16 bases in between. The germline V gene encodes CDR1 ENHRY and CDR2 SYGVKD. The CDR3 totals 17 residues. For the CDR3, the DNA is TGTGCCATCAGTGAGTTAAGGAGGGGAAGTACGAACACTGAAGCTTTCTTT. Amino acids: CAISELRRGSTNTEAFF.

The rearrangement joins TRBV5-5 to TRBJ2-1; tentative D call: TRBD1 (6 bases). V lost 3 bases and J 4 bases, leaving 11 bases between the germline ends. CDR1 SGHKS and CDR2 YYEKEE come from the germline V gene (reference sequence). This CDR3 has 14 residues. The CDR3 is CASSSRDIYNEQFF. The CDR3 bases are TGTGCCAGCAGCTCCCGGGACATATACAATGAGCAGTTCTTC. Using reference TRBV5-5 and TRBJ2-1 for the parts outside the CDR3, the full variable domain is DAGVTQSPTHLIKTRGQQVTLRCSPISGHKSVSWYQQVLGQGPQFIFQYYEKEERGRGNFPDRFSARQFPNYSSELNVNALLLGDSALYLCASSSRDIYNEQFFGPGTRLTVL.

The chain links TRBV2 to TRBJ1-3; the D is unclear. CDR1 SNHLY and CDR2 FYNNEI come from the germline V gene. The CDR3 spans 15 residues. Deletions cut 5 bases from V and 0 bases from J, with 11 bases between. The CDR3 region has the DNA TGTGCCAGCAGTACTCAGGATTTCTCTGGAAACACCATATATTTT. Encoded protein: CASSTQDFSGNTIYF.

The chain joins TRBV28 to TRBJ2-1; possible D gene TRBD2, 6 bases. CDR3 size: 11 residues. Per the germline V gene, CDR1 is MDHEN and CDR2 is SYDVKM. The ends were cut back, 5 bases at V and 10 bases at J, with 9 bases in the middle. Here the CDR3 DNA reads TGTGCCAGCAGTAGGGGAGGAGAGCAGTTCTTC. Translated: CASSRGGEQFF. Full variable domain (outside the CDR3, taken from reference TRBV28 and TRBJ2-1): DVKVTQSSRYLVKRTGEKVFLECVQDMDHENMFWYRQDPGLGLRLIYFSYDVKMKEKGDIPEGYSVSREKKERFSLILESASTNQTSMYLCASSRGGEQFFGPGTRLTVL.

This rearrangement joins TRBV28 to TRBJ1-5, with D tentatively TRBD1 (5 bases). From germline, CDR1 is MDHEN and CDR2 SYDVKM. The CDR3 covers 13 residues. V lost 6 bases and J 3 bases, leaving 9 bases between the germline ends. The CDR3 DNA reads as TGTGCCAGCAGGTCGGGACTCAATCAGCCCCAGCATTTT. It codes for CASRSGLNQPQHF.

This clone was picked up one time. This rearrangement joins TRBV6-4 to TRBJ2-7; tentative D call: TRBD1 (5 bases). Trimming shortened V by 8 bases and J by 2 bases, and 10 bases separated the two germline ends. Germline CDR1 and CDR2: MRHNA and SNTAGT. This CDR3 has 12 amino acids. Here the CDR3 reads CASPQVTYEQYF. The CDR3 coding sequence is TGTGCCAGCCCACAGGTTACCTACGAGCAGTACTTC.

DNA for the CDR3: TGTGCCAGCAGTGAAGCGCTAGGGAGGGGGATCAATCAGCCCCAGCATTTT. The encoded protein is CASSEALGRGINQPQHF. The chain couples TRBV2 to TRBJ1-5, with D tentatively TRBD1 (6 bases). This CDR3 comprises 17 residues. The V and J ends lost 0 bases and 3 bases respectively, with 15 bases between them. Looked up from germline, CDR1 is SNHLY and CDR2 is FYNNEI. The complete variable domain, with remaining parts taken from reference TRBV2 and TRBJ1-5, reads EPEVTQTPSHQVTQMGQEVILRCVPISNHLYFYWYRQILGQKVEFLVSFYNNEISEKSEIFDDQFSVERPDGSNFTLKIRSTKLEDSAMYFCASSEALGRGINQPQHFGDGTRLSIL.

This chain joins TRBV4-2 and TRBJ1-1; no clear D. The CDR3 is 17 residues long. V lost 5 bases and J 1 base, leaving 20 bases between the germline ends. The germline gives CDR1 LGHNA, CDR2 YNFKEQ. The CDR3: CASSVPAVGEPNTEAFF. CDR3 coding DNA: TGTGCCAGCAGCGTACCCGCTGTGGGAGAGCCGAACACTGAAGCTTTCTTT.

The V and J genes are TRBV27 and TRBJ2-7; no clear D. Germline values: CDR1 MNHEY, CDR2 SMNVEV (reference sequence). The CDR3 runs to 13 residues. The V and J ends lost 2 bases and 4 bases respectively, with 9 bases between them. Here the CDR3 DNA reads TGTGCCAGCAGTTTACAGTCATGGTACGAGCAGTACTTC. Amino acids: CASSLQSWYEQYF.

The gene calls are TRBV24-1 and TRBJ1-5; D is unclear. The V gene's germline CDR1 is KGHDR and CDR2 SFDVKD. The ends were cut back, 4 bases at V and 7 bases at J, with 10 bases in the middle. This CDR3 has 13 amino acids. The CDR3 coding sequence is TGTGCCACCAGTGACCTCGAGGCCCAGCCCCAGCATTTT. Protein: CATSDLEAQPQHF.

The rearrangement uses TRBV28 and TRBJ1-1; D is undetermined. V was cut by 6 bases and J by 1 base, with 6 bases left in between. This CDR3 region has 12 residues. Germline V gene data show CDR1 as MDHEN and CDR2 as SYDVKM. The CDR3 region is CASRSSNTEAFF. Here the CDR3 DNA reads TGTGCCAGCAGGAGTTCGAACACTGAAGCTTTCTTT. Complete variable domain (other parts from reference TRBV28 and TRBJ1-1): DVKVTQSSRYLVKRTGEKVFLECVQDMDHENMFWYRQDPGLGLRLIYFSYDVKMKEKGDIPEGYSVSREKKERFSLILESASTNQTSMYLCASRSSNTEAFFGQGTRLTVV.

The gene calls are TRBV27 and TRBJ1-3; a weak D match, TRBD1 (6 bases). Trimming shortened V by 5 bases and J by 2 bases, and 16 bases separated the two germline ends. Germline V gene lookup returns CDR1 MNHEY and CDR2 SMNVEV (reference sequence). The CDR3 has 16 residues. CDR3 loop: CASSALDSLAGNTIYF. In nucleotides, the CDR3 is TGTGCCAGCAGTGCCCTGGACAGTCTGGCTGGAAACACCATATATTTT.

The J gene is TRBJ2-5, the V gene TRBV21-1; the D call TRBD2 from the table was never checked on the DNA. TRBV21-1 is classified as a pseudogene. This CDR3 contains 18 residues. This CDR3 reads CASSKERLAGEEGGTQYF. CDR3 coding DNA: TGTGCCAGCAGCAAAGAGAGACTAGCGGGAGAAGAGGGAGGGACCCAGTACTTC.

The rearrangement uses TRBV28 and TRBJ2-7; D is ambiguous. The CDR3 totals 15 residues. CDR1 and CDR2 (germline): MDHEN, SYDVKM. With 6 bases removed from V and 4 bases from J, the gap between germline ends came to 19 bases. CDR3 protein: CASSPQVTAGYEQYF. DNA for the CDR3: TGTGCCAGCAGCCCCCAGGTGACGGCCGGTTACGAGCAGTACTTC.

The genes are TRBV27 and TRBJ2-7, with TRBD2 matching 8 bases. With 0 bases clipped from V and 4 bases from J, the junction kept 8 bases outside the gene matches. The germline CDR1 and CDR2 sequences are MNHEY and SMNVEV (reference sequence). CDR3 length: 16 residues. CDR3 loop: CASSLSGGAPGYEQYF. In DNA, the CDR3 is TGTGCCAGCAGTTTATCCGGGGGGGCCCCGGGTTACGAGCAGTACTTC.

The chain is built from TRBV7-8 and TRBJ2-1; no clear D gene. In germline, CDR1 is SGHVS, CDR2 FQNEAQ. The CDR3 is made up of 13 amino acids. With 5 bases removed from V and 8 bases from J, the gap between germline ends came to 13 bases. CDR3 region: CASSPPGRYEQFF. The CDR3 nucleotides are TGTGCCAGCAGCCCTCCTGGGCGCTATGAGCAGTTCTTC.

The V and J genes are TRBV11-3 and TRBJ2-5, with 11 bases aligning to TRBD2. The CDR3 has 16 residues. The V gene's germline CDR1 is SGHNT and CDR2 YENEEA. The junction had 7 bases not matched to a gene; V was cut back by 5 bases and J by 2 bases. The CDR3 DNA is TGTGCCAGCAGCAAGACTAGCGGGACTCGTCAAGAGACCCAGTACTTC. Translation: CASSKTSGTRQETQYF. The whole variable domain, remainder taken from reference TRBV11-3 and TRBJ2-5, is EAGVVQSPRYKIIEKKQPVAFWCNPISGHNTLYWYLQNLGQGPELLIRYENEEAVDDSQLPKDRFSAERLKGVDSTLKIQPAELGDSAVYLCASSKTSGTRQETQYFGPGTRLLVL.

This chain connects TRBV28 to TRBJ1-3; the D gene is possibly TRBD1 (5 bases). The germline gives CDR1 MDHEN, CDR2 SYDVKM. The CDR3 consists of 15 residues. Trimming pared 7 bases from V and 0 bases from J, leaving 13 bases between. CDR3 loop: CASKVGGSSGNTIYF. The CDR3 DNA reads as TGTGCCAGCAAGGTCGGGGGATCCTCTGGAAACACCATATATTTT.

This chain links TRBV19 with TRBJ1-2, with D possibly TRBD1 on 5 matching bases. V lost 8 bases and J 1 base, leaving 5 bases between the germline ends. The CDR3 runs to 11 residues. In germline, CDR1 is LNHDA, CDR2 SQIVND (reference sequence). The CDR3 DNA is TGTGCCAGTCAGGGTAACTATGGCTACACCTTC. Translating gives CASQGNYGYTF.

The chain employs TRBV7-9 and TRBJ2-7; 8 bases are shared with TRBD1. Trimming at V came to 5 bases and at J to 5 bases, leaving 5 bases not matched to a gene. This CDR3 region has 13 residues. Germline assignment: CDR1 SEHNR and CDR2 FQNEAQ (reference sequence). As DNA, the CDR3 is TGTGCCAGCAGCGACTTGACAGGGGACGAGCAGTACTTC. Protein: CASSDLTGDEQYF. The whole variable domain, remainder taken from reference TRBV7-9 and TRBJ2-7, is DTGVSQNPRHKITKRGQNVTFRCDPISEHNRLYWYRQTLGQGPEFLTYFQNEAQLEKSRLLSDRFSAERPKGSFSTLEIQRTEQGDSAMYLCASSDLTGDEQYFGPGTRLTVT.

The chain is built from TRBV7-8 and TRBJ1-1; D unclear. The germline CDR1 and CDR2 sequences are SGHVS and FQNEAQ. The CDR3 is 13 residues long. The V end lost 1 base, the J end lost 1 base, and 4 bases lay between the germline ends. The CDR3 nucleotides read TGTGCCAGCAGCTTAGTACAGAACACTGAAGCTTTCTTT. Amino acids: CASSLVQNTEAFF.

The rearrangement joins TRBV27 to TRBJ1-3; D call uncertain. The CDR3 spans 16 residues. The germline V gene has CDR1 MNHEY and CDR2 SMNVEV (reference sequence). V gave up 4 bases and J gave up 0 bases, with 13 bases separating them. The CDR3 sequence: CASSSGLLSSGNTIYF. DNA of the CDR3: TGTGCCAGCAGTTCTGGACTCTTGAGCTCTGGAAACACCATATATTTT.

This rearrangement joins TRBV3-1 (or the pseudogene TRBV3-2) to TRBJ2-1; 8 bases map to TRBD1. V shed 3 bases and J 9 bases; nucleotides not matched to a gene: 16. Germline values: CDR1 LGHDT, CDR2 YNNKEL (reference sequence). This CDR3 comprises 17 residues. The CDR3 bases are TGTGCCAGCAGCCACCGCATCGGACAGGGACCTTCATCTGAGCAGTTCTTC. Its protein is CASSHRIGQGPSSEQFF.

The CDR3 spells CASSQVTQGPRYF. The CDR3 DNA sequence: TGTGCCAGCAGCCAAGTCACCCAGGGGCCCAGGTACTTC. This sequence joins TRBV3-1 (or the pseudogene TRBV3-2) and TRBJ2-5, with TRBD1 as a possible D gene (6 bases). CDR3 length equals 13 residues. Germline CDR1 LGHDT, CDR2 YNNKEL (reference sequence). Trimming pared 1 base from V and 13 bases from J, leaving 16 bases between.

The chain employs TRBV28 and TRBJ2-7, with 10 bases that match TRBD2. Germline V gene sequence: CDR1 MDHEN, CDR2 SYDVKM. This CDR3 contains 17 residues. V shed 2 bases, J shed 1 base, and the junction held 8 bases outside the gene matches. The CDR3 coding sequence is TGTGCCAGCAGTTTAATAGCGGGGGGCGGGGAGTCCTACGAGCAGTACTTC. As protein: CASSLIAGGGESYEQYF.

The chain joins TRBV6-2 or TRBV6-3 to TRBJ2-3; D unresolved. The V end was cut by 1 base, the J end by 4 bases, with 21 bases between. The CDR3 loop spans 18 amino acids. The germline CDR1 and CDR2 sequences are MNHEY and SVGEGT. In DNA, the CDR3 is TGTGCCAGCAGTTACTGGAACTATGTTGTGGCAGCCCCAGATACGCAGTATTTT. Translation: CASSYWNYVVAAPDTQYF.

This sequence joins TRBV6-5 and TRBJ1-2; 8 nucleotides line up with TRBD1. Germline V gives CDR1 MNHEY, CDR2 SVGAGI. The CDR3 consists of 15 residues. V lost 3 bases and J lost 3; bases outside the gene matches: 6. The CDR3 is CASSYLDRDYYGYTF. CDR3 sequence (DNA): TGTGCCAGCAGTTATTTGGACAGGGATTACTATGGCTACACCTTC.